This TCR beta chain was sequenced in a study of beta chain features in type 1 diabetes (dated by TCRdb to the late 2010s). Study-level background: No differences in mean age, gender distribution, total cell number or subset yield were found between patients and healthy donors. A total of under 140,000,000 sorted cells were examined across all samples, and the number of cells per subset was strongly correlated with RNA yield. In the study, recently diagnosed type 1 diabetes patients and matched healthy donors were compared on the TCRB repertoires of their sorted circulating CD4+ T cell subsets. Whereas all 28 donors provided naive and central memory subsets, regulatory and stem cell-like memory subsets were isolated from just 8 patients and roughly eight healthy donors. What the authors observed across the whole study: Shorter templates might be favored by PCR, yet because patient and control samples were amplified and corrected together, any such skew would affect both groups equally. The naive, central memory and regulatory TCRB repertoires appeared to resemble one another more closely among patients than among healthy donors. Fewer insertions and more nucleotide deletions at VDJ recombination sites were observed in patients with type 1 diabetes, implying thymic rearrangement abnormalities. Because small numbers of individuals were included in the HLA sub-analyses, any influence of HLA type on TCRB rearrangement was left unresolved. Sequencing cDNA rather than genomic DNA could over-represent highly expressing activated cells, although activation and CD3 levels did not differ between groups. Type 1 diabetes patients showed a moderate but significant shortening of TCRB CDR3 length in all four CD4+ subsets.

On this clone itself: The target of this receptor is not known. Base-call qualities are not available, and no considerably larger clone is one nucleotide away.

The germline V gene encodes CDR1 MDHEN and CDR2 SYDVKM. Including cysteine and phenylalanine, the CDR3 has 14 amino acids. The read is trimmed to its CDR3 DNA, 42 bases read in frame from base 1. From each donor, a single peripheral blood sample of about 110 mL on average was drawn into heparinised tubes. Naive, central memory, regulatory and stem cell-like memory CD4+ T cells were sorted on a BD FACSAria II using a panel including CD45RO, CCR7, CD25, CD127, CD95 and CD27. Every sorted population had a purity above 95%. PBMCs were isolated immediately by Lymphoprep density gradient centrifugation and stained directly without culture. To minimize batch effects, samples were stained and sorted in pairs, one healthy donor with one patient per experiment. All of the isolated RNA was reverse transcribed with the High Capacity cDNA Reverse Transcription Kit, so expressed TCRB transcripts were sequenced. Deep immunoSEQ sequencing was performed on naive, central memory and regulatory T cell samples, with an average of approximately 4 million total reads per sample. Sorted cells were lysed in RLT buffer, and RNA was extracted using DNase-treated RNeasy Micro or Mini kits according to cell number. To prevent cross-contamination, each cell subset was processed individually, whereas patient and healthy donor samples were processed jointly. TCRB sequences were amplified from cDNA with the immunoSEQ multiplex PCR, producing 87-bp fragments spanning the CDR3 region. Amplicons were sequenced on the Illumina HiSeq platform. The authors processed their data as follows. Synthetic template baselines were used to correct PCR bias computationally, reads within Hamming distance 2 were collapsed together, and singletons that could not be merged were discarded. Reads were aligned to IMGT to assign V, D and J genes, CDR3 length, and insertions or deletions at six rearrangement sites. Clonotype counts were normalized to sorted cell number within each subset before computing true diversity and Gini coefficients with the tcR R package. The overlap coefficient, calculated on TCRB nucleotide sequences, was used to measure repertoire sharing. Out-of-frame TCRB sequences from naive cells were analyzed as a proxy for the pre-selection repertoire. In TCRdb, the immuneACCESS table is reduced to in-frame sequences with V and J assigned. These tables do not hold every clone; where another copy was compared, an unresolved V gene accounts for under half, and the others remain unexplained. The DNA gave D and trimming, while V, J and clone size come from that table. The sample data list around 350,000 clones, and roughly 13% of these were observed just once. About 0.017% of the sample is taken by the ten largest.

This sequence was found in a man aged 18 to 30 in good health. The sequence is built from TRBV28 and TRBJ2-5, and 8 junctional nucleotides match TRBD1. The end of the DNA fits TRBJ2-7 better, so the J call may be wrong. Material for sequencing was naive CD4+ T cells from blood. The sample's cell subset or site label, decoded: true naive CD4+ T cells. The CDR3 loop reads CASSFGQGDHEQYF. The nucleotide sequence is TGTGCCAGCAGTTTCGGACAGGGTGACCACGAGCAGTACTTC.